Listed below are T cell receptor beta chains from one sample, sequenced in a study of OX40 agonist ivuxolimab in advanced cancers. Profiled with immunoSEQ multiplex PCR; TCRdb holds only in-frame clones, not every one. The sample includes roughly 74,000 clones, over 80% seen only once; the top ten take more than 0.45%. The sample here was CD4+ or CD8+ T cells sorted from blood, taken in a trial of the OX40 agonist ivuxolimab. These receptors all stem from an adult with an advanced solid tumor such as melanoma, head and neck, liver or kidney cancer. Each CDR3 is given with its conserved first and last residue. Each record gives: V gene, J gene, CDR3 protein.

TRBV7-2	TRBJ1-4	CASSSRGEGKLFF
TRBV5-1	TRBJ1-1	CASSLGRENTEAFF
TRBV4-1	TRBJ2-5	CASSRAVGVETQYF
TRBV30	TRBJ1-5	CAWSRTGGNNQPQHF
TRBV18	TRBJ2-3	CASSSRLAVTDTQYF
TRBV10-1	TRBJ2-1	CASSESGQLDNEQFF
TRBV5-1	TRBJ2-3	CASSQRQGASDTQYF
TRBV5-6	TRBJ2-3	CASSLGRGLGDTQYF
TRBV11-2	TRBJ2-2	CASRTTGKITGELFF
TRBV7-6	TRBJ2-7	CASSLASTGMWF
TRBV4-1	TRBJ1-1	CASSPTGAPGAFF
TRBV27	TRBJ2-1	CASSLRASGGREQFF
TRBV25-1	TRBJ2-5	CASRASGSLETQYF
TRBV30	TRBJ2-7	CAWSVWDRGNEQYF
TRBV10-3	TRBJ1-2	CAISEGGPYGYTF
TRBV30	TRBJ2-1	CACSRRGGNYNEQFF
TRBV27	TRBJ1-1	CASRPGPGQSEAFF
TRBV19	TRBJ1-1	CASKSTDATDTEAFF
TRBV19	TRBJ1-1	CASLSGQGLRAFF
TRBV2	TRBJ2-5	CASSEGGYQETQYF
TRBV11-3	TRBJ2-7	CASSLQQRSPYEQYF
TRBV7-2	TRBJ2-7	CASSLEHGRVEQYF
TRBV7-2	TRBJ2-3	CASSANLGGSDTQYF
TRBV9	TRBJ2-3	CASSAGLHTQYF
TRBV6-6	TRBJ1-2	CASSGNDGYTF
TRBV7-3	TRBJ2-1	CASSLVTHNRNEQFF